This TCR beta chain was sequenced during a study of CD8+CD57+ T cells in acquired aplastic anemia. TCR beta VDJ and CDR3 profiling used genomic DNA as template. TCRdb redid the calling of the reads with MiXCR, one entry per CDR3 protein. The data show roughly 180,000 distinct CDR3 sequences, nearly 50% seen once. Trimming removed 1 base from V and 5 bases from J; junction bases left unmatched: 4. Germline V gene lookup returns CDR1 SNHLY and CDR2 FYNNEI. The CDR3 has 14 residues. Patients sequenced had flow cytometry evidence of CD8+CD57+ cell expansion. This rearrangement joins TRBV2 to TRBJ2-7; TRBD1 agrees at 8 bases. This sequence originates from a human donor with aplastic anemia. Sequences were obtained from sorted CD4+, CD8+, or CD8+CD57+ T cells (not recorded which) from PBMCs. The CDR3 region has the DNA TGTGCCAGCAGTGAAGACAGGGGGGACCACGAGCAGTACTTC. Its translation: CASSEDRGDHEQYF.